This T cell receptor beta chain was identified during a study of cytomegalovirus exposure and HLA in healthy donors. Germline values: CDR1 SGHTA, CDR2 FQGTGA. CDR3 length: 16 residues. V gave up 3 bases and J gave up 0 bases, with 9 bases separating them. The PCR made use of 60 Vbeta and 13 Jbeta primers. Measured with immunoSEQ multiplex PCR; TCRdb has only the in-frame clones, and not every one. The table lists around 190,000 clones, 81% of them singletons, with more than 1.5% in the top ten. The V and J genes are TRBV7-3 and TRBJ2-6; no reliable D call. Sequenced material: PBMCs. The receptor was derived from a man between 18 and 29 years old in good health and CMV-seronegative. CDR3 in DNA: TGTGCCAGCAGCTTCCGAGGCCCCTCTGGGGCCAACGTCCTGACTTTC. Translating gives CASSFRGPSGANVLTF.